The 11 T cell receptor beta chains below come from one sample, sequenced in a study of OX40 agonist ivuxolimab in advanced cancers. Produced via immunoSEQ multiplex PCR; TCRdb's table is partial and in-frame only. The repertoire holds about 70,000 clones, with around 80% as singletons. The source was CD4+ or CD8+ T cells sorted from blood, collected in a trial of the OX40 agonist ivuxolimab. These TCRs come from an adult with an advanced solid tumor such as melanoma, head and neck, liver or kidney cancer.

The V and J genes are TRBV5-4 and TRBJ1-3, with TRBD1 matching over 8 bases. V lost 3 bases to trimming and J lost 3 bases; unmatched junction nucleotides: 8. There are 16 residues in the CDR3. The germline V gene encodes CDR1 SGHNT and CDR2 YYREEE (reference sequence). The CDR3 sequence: CASSSLDRVVGNTIYF. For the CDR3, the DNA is TGTGCCAGCAGCTCCTTGGACAGGGTGGTTGGAAACACCATATATTTT. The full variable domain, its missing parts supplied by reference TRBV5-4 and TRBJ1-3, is ETGVTQSPTHLIKTRGQQVTLRCSSQSGHNTVSWYQQALGQGPQFIFQYYREEENGRGNFPPRFSGLQFPNYSSELNVNALELDDSALYLCASSSLDRVVGNTIYFGEGSWLTVV.

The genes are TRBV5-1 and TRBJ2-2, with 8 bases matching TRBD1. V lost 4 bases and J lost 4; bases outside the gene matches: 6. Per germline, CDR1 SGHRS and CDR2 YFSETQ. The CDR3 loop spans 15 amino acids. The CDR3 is CASSETTGGTGELFF. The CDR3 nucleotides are TGCGCCAGCAGCGAAACAACAGGGGGCACCGGGGAGCTGTTTTTT.

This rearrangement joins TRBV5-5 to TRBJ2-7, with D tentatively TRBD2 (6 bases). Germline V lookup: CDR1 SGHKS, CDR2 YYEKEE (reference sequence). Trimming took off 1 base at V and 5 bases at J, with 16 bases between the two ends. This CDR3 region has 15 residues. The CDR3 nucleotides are TGTGCCAGCAGCTTGCACCCGGACTACGCTGACGAGCAGTACTTC. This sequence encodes CASSLHPDYADEQYF.

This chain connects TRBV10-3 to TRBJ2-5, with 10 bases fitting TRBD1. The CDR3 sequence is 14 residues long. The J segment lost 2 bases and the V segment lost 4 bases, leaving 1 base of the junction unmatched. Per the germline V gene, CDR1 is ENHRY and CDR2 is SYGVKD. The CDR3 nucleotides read TGTGCCATCAGTGGGACAGGGGGGCAAGAGACCCAGTACTTC. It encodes CAISGTGGQETQYF.

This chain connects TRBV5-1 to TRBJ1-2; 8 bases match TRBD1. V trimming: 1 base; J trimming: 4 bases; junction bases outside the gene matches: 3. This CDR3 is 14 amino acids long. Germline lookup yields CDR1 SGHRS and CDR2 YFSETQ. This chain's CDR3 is CASSLSGGSYGYTF. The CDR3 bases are TGCGCCAGCAGCTTGTCAGGGGGCAGCTATGGCTACACCTTC.

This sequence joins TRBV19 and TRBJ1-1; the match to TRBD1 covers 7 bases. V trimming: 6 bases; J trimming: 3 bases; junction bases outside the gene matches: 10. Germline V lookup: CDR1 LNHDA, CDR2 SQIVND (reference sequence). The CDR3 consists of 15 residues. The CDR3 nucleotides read TGTGCCAGTAGGCACGACAGGGCATTGGACACTGAAGCTTTCTTT. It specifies CASRHDRALDTEAFF.

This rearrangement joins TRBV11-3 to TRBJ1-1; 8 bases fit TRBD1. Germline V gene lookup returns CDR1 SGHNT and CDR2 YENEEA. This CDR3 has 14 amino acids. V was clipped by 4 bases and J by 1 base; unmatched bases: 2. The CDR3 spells CASSSGQGNTEAFF. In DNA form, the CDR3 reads TGTGCCAGCAGCTCTGGACAGGGGAACACTGAAGCTTTCTTT.

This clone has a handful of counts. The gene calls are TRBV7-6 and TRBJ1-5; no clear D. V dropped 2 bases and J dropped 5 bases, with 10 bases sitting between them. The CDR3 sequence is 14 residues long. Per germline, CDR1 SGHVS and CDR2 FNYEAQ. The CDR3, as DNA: TGTGCCAGCAGCTTAATACTCCTCCATCAGCCCCAGCATTTT. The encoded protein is CASSLILLHQPQHF.

In DNA, the CDR3 is TGTGCCAGCCGCAACGGGGAGGGGAACTCCTACGAGCAGTACTTC. This gives the protein CASRNGEGNSYEQYF. V is TRBV6-5 and J is TRBJ2-7, with 7 bases aligning to TRBD2. The CDR3 spans 15 residues. The germline gives CDR1 MNHEY, CDR2 SVGAGI. Trimming cost V 8 bases and J 0 bases; bases outside gene matches: 10.

Written as DNA, the CDR3 is TGTGCCAGCAGCTTGTTCAGGGGCACTGAAGCTTTCTTT. It is translated as CASSLFRGTEAFF. The chain couples TRBV5-5 to TRBJ1-1; TRBD1 is a possible D gene (6 bases). The CDR3 runs 13 residues. V lost 1 base and J lost 4, with 8 bases in between. Looked up from germline, CDR1 is SGHKS and CDR2 is YYEKEE (reference sequence).

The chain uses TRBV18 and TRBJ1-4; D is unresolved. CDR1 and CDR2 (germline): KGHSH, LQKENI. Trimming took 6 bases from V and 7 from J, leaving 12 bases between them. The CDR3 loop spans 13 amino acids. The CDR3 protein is CASSIKDGEKLFF. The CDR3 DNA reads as TGTGCCAGCTCCATAAAAGATGGTGAAAAACTGTTTTTT.